This is a list of T cell receptor beta chains from one sample in a study of blood T cell repertoires in COVID-19. Data came from immunoSEQ multiplex PCR; TCRdb stores just in-frame clones and leaves some out. The sample holds roughly 130,000 clones, approximately 90% seen once. Sequencing was performed on peripheral blood. All receptors derive from a human donor with COVID-19, enrolled during active disease. The donor label of this sample is uncertain. The CDR3 runs from the conserved cysteine through the conserved F or W. The D gene is left open where the match is weak. Only some rows state a clone size, as once, few, many or a class for expanded clones.

D gene	clone size	J gene	V gene	CDR3 DNA	CDR3 protein
.	.	TRBJ1-3	TRBV7-4	TGTGCCAGCTACAGCTCCGGTCTTCTCCGCTCTGGAAACACCATATATTTT	CASYSSGLLRSGNTIYF
TRBD2	once	TRBJ2-2	TRBV7-3	TGTGCCAGCAGCCTCGGGACTAGCGGGAGGGGCGGGGAGCTGTTTTTT	CASSLGTSGRGGELFF
.	.	TRBJ1-2	TRBV2	TGTGCCAGCATTGACCGGACCGTCGGGGGAGGCTACACCTTC	CASIDRTVGGGYTF
.	.	TRBJ2-7	TRBV11-2	TGTGCCAGCAGCCCCGCTGCAGGGTTGGTCTACGAGCAGTACTTC	CASSPAAGLVYEQYF
.	.	TRBJ1-5	TRBV7-9	TGTGCCAGCAGTTGGACTGATCAGCCCCAGCATTTT	CASSWTDQPQHF
TRBD1	.	TRBJ1-4	TRBV6-5	TGTGCCAGCAAGAAATACCGGGACAGGGGCGAAAAACTGTTTTTT	CASKKYRDRGEKLFF
.	once	TRBJ2-7	TRBV18	TGTGCCAGCTCACCACCTTCTGTTTCCGAGCAGTACTTC	CASSPPSVSEQYF
.	.	TRBJ1-1	TRBV5-4	TGTGCCAGCAGCTTGGACGGGGAGGGGAAAGCTTTCTTT	CASSLDGEGKAFF
TRBD1	.	TRBJ1-1	TRBV5-5	TGTGCCAGCAGCTTGGACAGGGGAACTAACACTGAAGCTTTCTTT	CASSLDRGTNTEAFF
.	.	TRBJ1-1	TRBV6-1	TGTGCCAGCAGTGAAGCGCGCCCCTCGGTCACTGAAGCTTTCTTT	CASSEARPSVTEAFF
.	.	TRBJ2-1	TRBV5-1	TGCGCCAGCAGCTTGCCAACTAAGAATGAGCAGTTCTTC	CASSLPTKNEQFF
.	.	TRBJ1-4	TRBV2	TGTGCCAGCAGTGGAGGGCTTAATGAAAAACTGTTTTTT	CASSGGLNEKLFF
.	.	TRBJ1-2	TRBV6-5	TGTGCCAGCAGTTACTCAGGGGCCGAGCTGGGCTACACCTTC	CASSYSGAELGYTF
TRBD1	.	TRBJ1-4	TRBV11-2	TGTGCCAGCAGCCCGGGACAGGGGTCCCTTATTGGCGAAAAACTGTTTTTT	CASSPGQGSLIGEKLFF
TRBD2	.	TRBJ2-7	TRBV7-9	TGTGCCAGCAGCTTAGAGTGGGAGGGCGAGCAGTACTTC	CASSLEWEGEQYF
.	.	TRBJ1-6	TRBV6-5	TGTGCCAGCAGTTACATGGGAGCTAATTCACCCCTCCACTTT	CASSYMGANSPLHF
.	.	TRBJ2-1	TRBV5-1	TGCGCCAGCAGCTCGGAGGGTTGGGACAATGAGCAGTTCTTC	CASSSEGWDNEQFF
TRBD1	few	TRBJ1-2	TRBV9	TGTGCCAGCAGCGCCCAGACAGGGGCCAACTATGGCTACACCTTC	CASSAQTGANYGYTF
TRBD2	.	TRBJ2-3	TRBV27	TGTGCCAGCAGTTTTAGCGGGGGGGCTAGGCGCACAGATACGCAGTATTTT	CASSFSGGARRTDTQYF
.	.	TRBJ2-2	TRBV9	TGTGCCAGCCGTTTGGACTCCGGGACCGGGGAGCTGTTTTTT	CASRLDSGTGELFF
.	once	TRBJ1-2	TRBV7-3	TGTGCCAGCAACAACCCAGGGGATGATGGCTACACCTTC	CASNNPGDDGYTF
.	.	TRBJ2-3	TRBV5-1	TGCGCCAGTAGCTTGGCGACGGGTAGCACAGATACGCAGTATTTT	CASSLATGSTDTQYF
.	.	TRBJ1-4	TRBV30	TGTGCCTGGAGTGAGAGGAGGTATGAAAAACTGTTTTTT	CAWSERRYEKLFF
TRBD1	.	TRBJ1-1	TRBV10-2	TGCGCCAGCGCGAGCGGGACAGGGGTGACTGAAGCTTTCTTT	CASASGTGVTEAFF
TRBD1	.	TRBJ1-1	TRBV9	TGTGCCAGCAGCCGAGCGGGACAGGGGACTGAAGCTTTCTTT	CASSRAGQGTEAFF
.	once	TRBJ1-2	TRBV3-1/TRBV3-2	TGTGCCAGCACCCCCCCCGGGGGTGGCTACACCTTC	CASTPPGGGYTF
.	.	TRBJ1-3	TRBV2	TGTGCCAGCAGTGCTAACAGGGTGAGCTCTGGAAACACCATATATTTT	CASSANRVSSGNTIYF
.	.	TRBJ2-3	TRBV5-1	TGCGCCAGCAGCCGGGACATTACAGATACGCAGTATTTT	CASSRDITDTQYF
.	.	TRBJ1-1	TRBV6-6	TGTGCCAGCAGTTACGACCGGGACAAGGCTTTCTTT	CASSYDRDKAFF
.	.	TRBJ2-3	TRBV29-1	TGCAGCGTTGCGTTAGGGGTTCACACAGATACGCAGTATTTT	CSVALGVHTDTQYF
TRBD1	once	TRBJ2-7	TRBV18	TGTGCCAGCTCACCCGGGACAGGGTCGCGCGAGCAGTACTTC	CASSPGTGSREQYF
.	.	TRBJ1-5	TRBV23-1	TGCGCCAGCAGAACGATACGGGGCAATCAGCCCCAGCATTTT	CASRTIRGNQPQHF
.	.	TRBJ2-1	TRBV29-1	TGCACCACACGGGGGACGTCCTACAATGAGCAGTTCTTC	CTTRGTSYNEQFF